Each of the 2 T cell receptor beta chains below was sequenced from the same sample in a study of blood T cell repertoires in COVID-19. Method: immunoSEQ multiplex PCR; TCRdb's copy keeps in-frame clones and lacks some. The sample records about 13,000 clones, around 80% being singletons. The specimen was peripheral blood. These receptors originate from a human donor in a cohort sampled during active COVID-19.

The chain is built from TRBV6-5 and TRBJ1-2; D perhaps matches TRBD1 (5 bases). Trimming took 10 bases from V and 2 from J, leaving 11 bases between them. Germline loops: CDR1 MNHEY, CDR2 SVGAGI. The CDR3 covers 12 residues. CDR3 residues: CATRGANYGYTF. The CDR3 region has the DNA TGTGCCACCCGCGGGGCCAACTATGGCTACACCTTC.

V usage is TRBV30 and J usage is TRBJ2-2; maybe TRBD2 (5 bases). Trimming took off 0 bases at V and 1 base at J, with 6 bases between the two ends. From germline, CDR1 is GTSNPN and CDR2 SVGIG (reference sequence). There are 14 residues in the CDR3. The CDR3 loop is CAWSVLVNTGELFF. The CDR3 nucleotides read TGTGCCTGGAGTGTACTAGTGAACACCGGGGAGCTGTTTTTT. Full variable domain (remainder filled in from reference TRBV30 and TRBJ2-2): SQTIHQWPATLVQPVGSPLSLECTVEGTSNPNLYWYRQAAGRGLQLLFYSVGIGQISSEVPQNLSASRPQDRQFILSSKKLLLSDSGFYLCAWSVLVNTGELFFGEGSRLTVL.